The TCR beta chain described here comes from a study of read filtering for tumor transcriptome and immune sequencing. Across the study: Patients were some 16 male and some 15 female, mean age approximately 70 years, range about 47 to 85. After DNase treatment, RNA was made into whole-transcriptome libraries.

The J segment lost 2 bases and the V segment lost 5 bases, leaving 4 bases of the junction unmatched. CDR1 MNHEY and CDR2 SVGEGT come from the germline V gene. This CDR3 has 14 residues. Study findings and constraints: Correlation between methods rose after single-read clonotypes were removed. About 81.9% of IR-seq clonotypes had one read, totaling around 3.3% of reads; RNA-seq: 74.6% and 44.6%.

The library was built from roughly 400 ng RNA with molecular barcoded adaptors for alpha/delta and beta/gamma chains. TCRdb ran MiXCR on the reads and lists one entry per CDR3 protein. The table includes roughly 93,000 distinct CDR3 sequences, approximately 21% detected once. This clonotype came up many times. Its antigen is unknown. The rearrangement joins TRBV6-2 or TRBV6-3 to TRBJ2-7; 9 nucleotides line up with TRBD2. The sequencing sample was made of a population of CD138-negative cells sorted from bone marrow. This sequence was found in a donor aged 40 or older with multiple myeloma. The CDR3: CASSNSGGPYEQYF. CDR3 coding DNA: TGTGCCAGCAGTAATAGCGGGGGCCCCTACGAGCAGTACTTC.